This T cell receptor (beta chain) was sequenced during a study of blood T cell repertoires in COVID-19. The overall study: Whether acute or convalescent, the COVID-19 samples came from the United States, Italy and Spain. PBMCs, B-cell-depleted T cells, or T cells provided the cDNA or gDNA that made up the material.

This CDR3 contains 15 residues. Germline V lookup: CDR1 KGHDR, CDR2 SFDVKD. Trimming at V came to 7 bases and at J to 6 bases, leaving 10 bases not matched to a gene. Original handling: Amplification with reference gene primers provided the estimates of nucleated cell counts. The method was immunoSEQ multiplex PCR; TCRdb's version includes in-frame clones alone and lacks a portion of them. That table furnishes V, J and clone size, whereas the DNA furnished D and trimming. The sample consists of some 56,000 clones, around 84% of them appearing once. The V call is TRBV24-1, the J call TRBJ2-1, with TRBD1 matching 8 bases. This TCR was recovered from a man aged 60-69 years with acute or convalescent COVID-19. Sequenced: peripheral blood. DNA of the CDR3: TGTGCCACCAGACCCGGGACAGGTGTCTCCAATGAGCAGTTCTTC. Amino acid sequence: CATRPGTGVSNEQFF.